Listed here are 25 T cell receptor beta chains from one sample, sequenced in a study of shared clonotypes between healthy human individuals. The assay was immunoSEQ multiplex PCR, and TCRdb's table has in-frame clones only and misses some. This sample has about 490,000 clones; roughly four fifths occur once, and the top ten carry 13%. Sequenced sample: PBMCs. These receptors originate from a woman in her thirties or forties in good health. Some clones in this sample may be carry-over from other donors' samples.

V gene TRBV2 combines with J gene TRBJ2-4; 7 nucleotides match TRBD2. Germline V lookup: CDR1 SNHLY, CDR2 FYNNEI. This CDR3 contains 13 residues. V lost 5 bases, J lost 8 bases, and 6 bases stayed unmatched. The CDR3, as DNA: TGTGCCAGCAGTCCCGGGAGGACGGACATTCAGTACTTC. Encoded protein: CASSPGRTDIQYF. Full variable domain (missing parts from reference TRBV2 and TRBJ2-4): EPEVTQTPSHQVTQMGQEVILRCVPISNHLYFYWYRQILGQKVEFLVSFYNNEISEKSEIFDDQFSVERPDGSNFTLKIRSTKLEDSAMYFCASSPGRTDIQYFGAGTRLSVL.

The sample holds a few counts of this clone. The V gene is TRBV6-6, the J gene TRBJ1-4; no firm D call. The germline V gene encodes CDR1 MNHNY and CDR2 SVGAGI (reference sequence). This CDR3 comprises 16 residues. V lost 0 bases and J lost 8, with 16 bases in between. In DNA, the CDR3 is TGTGCCAGCAGTTACTCGAGTGAAGGAGGAGGGGAAAAACTGTTTTTT. It yields the protein CASSYSSEGGGEKLFF.

As for this clone: Distinct nucleotide sequences in the sample also encode this CDR3. The V call is TRBV5-1, the J call TRBJ2-7; 8 positions agree with TRBD1. V lost 4 bases and J lost 2; bases outside the gene matches: 5. CDR3 length equals 14 residues. Germline CDR1 reads SGHRS; CDR2 reads YFSETQ. The CDR3 region has the DNA TGCGCCAGCAGCCCAGGACAGGGACCCTACGAGCAGTACTTC. As protein: CASSPGQGPYEQYF.

V is TRBV18 and J is TRBJ2-5, with 9 nucleotides matching TRBD1. V lost 1 base, J lost 5 bases, and 2 bases stayed unmatched. Germline lookup yields CDR1 KGHSH and CDR2 LQKENI. CDR3 length: 14 residues. CDR3 loop: CASSPQTGGETQYF. As DNA, the CDR3 is TGTGCCAGCTCACCACAGACAGGGGGGGAGACCCAGTACTTC.

J is TRBJ2-5 and V is TRBV28, with D possibly TRBD2 on 5 matching bases. The CDR3 loop spans 18 amino acids. The V and J ends lost 2 bases and 2 bases respectively, with 21 bases between them. Germline values: CDR1 MDHEN, CDR2 SYDVKM. In DNA, the CDR3 is TGTGCCAGCAGTTTAAACATCTGGTGGGAGACTGAACAAGAGACCCAGTACTTC. Residues: CASSLNIWWETEQETQYF.

As for this clone: Relative to the germline gene, one junction end is altered; a read error may explain this. The chain recombines TRBV30 with TRBJ2-1, with 16 bases lining up with TRBD2. This CDR3 spans 13 amino acids. Germline assignment: CDR1 GTSNPN and CDR2 SVGIG (reference sequence). This CDR3 is CAWSVSGTSGRVF. CDR3 nucleotide sequence: TGTGCCTGGAGTGTCTCCGGGACTAGCGGGAGGGTCTTC.

In this sample, this clone turned up once. This chain links TRBV28 with TRBJ2-4; a possible D gene is TRBD1 (5 bases). CDR1 and CDR2 (germline): MDHEN, SYDVKM. Trimming pared 3 bases from V and 4 bases from J, leaving 13 bases between. The CDR3 consists of 15 residues. This CDR3 is CASSFPARAKNIQYF. DNA for the CDR3: TGTGCCAGCAGTTTCCCGGCCAGGGCTAAAAACATTCAGTACTTC.

The chain employs TRBV9 and TRBJ1-1; D might be TRBD1 (5 bases). The CDR3 loop spans 16 amino acids. The V gene's germline CDR1 is SGDLS and CDR2 YYNGEE. The V end lost 3 bases, the J end lost 0 bases, and 15 bases lay between the germline ends. The DNA of the CDR3 is TGTGCCAGCAGCGACTCAGGGAGCGCCATGAACACTGAAGCTTTCTTT. Amino acids: CASSDSGSAMNTEAFF. The full variable domain, rest sourced from reference TRBV9 and TRBJ1-1, is DSGVTQTPKHLITATGQRVTLRCSPRSGDLSVYWYQQSLDQGLQFLIQYYNGEERAKGNILERFSAQQFPDLHSELNLSSLELGDSALYFCASSDSGSAMNTEAFFGQGTRLTVV.

V gene TRBV6-1 combines with J gene TRBJ1-5; D may be TRBD1 (6 bases). CDR1 is MNHNS, CDR2 SASEGT, per germline. The CDR3 runs to 13 residues. Trimming stripped 10 bases from V and 3 bases from J, with 13 bases between. CDR3 DNA: TGTGCCACCCTGGACAGCTTCAATCAGCCCCAGCATTTT. Translating gives CATLDSFNQPQHF.

This clone was seen a few times. The chain has TRBV5-1 and TRBJ2-3, with D perhaps assigned TRBD1 or TRBD2 (6 bases each). The CDR3 length is 14 residues. The V and J ends lost 4 bases and 1 base respectively, with 10 bases between them. The V gene's germline CDR1 is SGHRS and CDR2 YFSETQ. The CDR3 sequence: CASSGGLGTDTQYF. In DNA form, the CDR3 reads TGCGCCAGCAGCGGGGGGCTGGGCACAGATACGCAGTATTTT.

As regards this clone: At one of its ends the junction is not consistent with the germline gene, which may arise from a read error. This sample includes further DNA sequences coding for the same CDR3. The rearrangement links TRBV9 to TRBJ1-2, with TRBD1 matching 7 bases. CDR1 SGDLS and CDR2 YYNGEE come from the germline V gene. This CDR3 is built from 18 residues. CDR3 nucleotides: TGCGCCAGCAGCGCCGGTGCGAAGATGACAGGGCATCTATCTGGCTACACCTTC. Translation gives CASSAGAKMTGHLSGYTF.

This chain uses TRBV7-8 with TRBJ1-4; D gene uncertain. Trimming took 5 bases from V and 8 from J, leaving 15 bases between them. The germline gives CDR1 SGHVS, CDR2 FQNEAQ. The length of the CDR3 is 14 residues. CDR3 amino acids: CASSPERVGEKLFF. CDR3 DNA: TGTGCCAGCAGCCCGGAGAGGGTCGGCGAAAAACTGTTTTTT.

This clone was seen just once. The V gene is TRBV28, the J gene TRBJ2-1; 7 bases are shared with TRBD1. CDR3 size: 14 residues. V shed 6 bases, J shed 8 bases, and the junction held 10 bases outside the gene matches. Germline CDR1 and CDR2: MDHEN and SYDVKM. The CDR3 DNA is TGTGCCAGCAGGCCACAGGGGACAGTCTATGAGCAGTTCTTC. This gives the protein CASRPQGTVYEQFF.

The CDR3, as DNA: TGTGCCAGCTCACCAGGTGCGGTGGAGCAGTACTTC. It specifies CASSPGAVEQYF. This sequence joins TRBV18 and TRBJ2-7; D gene ambiguous. This CDR3 region has 12 residues. Germline V gene sequence: CDR1 KGHSH, CDR2 LQKENI. Deletions cut 2 bases from V and 7 bases from J, with 9 bases between.

V and J are TRBV2 and TRBJ1-2; D gene unclear. V lost 7 bases and J lost 4, with 19 bases in between. This CDR3 region has 15 residues. Germline loops: CDR1 SNHLY, CDR2 FYNNEI. This chain's CDR3 is CASIPDSIVFYGYTF. CDR3 DNA: TGTGCCAGCATTCCGGATAGCATCGTGTTCTATGGCTACACCTTC. Looking up the rest from reference TRBV2 and TRBJ1-2 gives the full variable domain: EPEVTQTPSHQVTQMGQEVILRCVPISNHLYFYWYRQILGQKVEFLVSFYNNEISEKSEIFDDQFSVERPDGSNFTLKIRSTKLEDSAMYFCASIPDSIVFYGYTFGSGTRLTVV.

This clone appeared a few times. V is TRBV5-6 and J is TRBJ2-1; 12 bases align to TRBD2. With V trimmed by 2 bases and J by 10 bases, 7 bases remained unmatched. Germline CDR1 SGHDT, CDR2 YYEEEE. The CDR3 has 15 residues. Here the CDR3 DNA reads TGTGCCAGCAGCTTAGGACTAGCGGGATTGGGCGAGCAGTTCTTC. As protein: CASSLGLAGLGEQFF.

This clone was counted a single time. The chain links TRBV5-1 to TRBJ2-2; 8 bases agree with TRBD2. Germline trimming cut 4 bases from V and 7 bases from J; bases unmatched to any gene: 12. CDR1 is SGHRS and CDR2 is YFSETQ in the germline V gene. The CDR3 runs to 16 residues. In DNA form, the CDR3 reads TGCGCCAGCAGCCAAAGCAAAGCGGGAGTAGGCGGGGAGCTGTTTTTT. Protein product: CASSQSKAGVGGELFF.

For this clone: A junction end diverges from the germline sequence, so it may reflect a read error. The DNA for the CDR3 is TGTGCCAGTAGTATAGGGGCGGGAGTCGCCTCCCACAATGAGCAGTTCTTC. Translating gives CASSIGAGVASHNEQFF. V is TRBV19 and J is TRBJ2-1; the match to TRBD2 covers 7 bases. Germline loops: CDR1 LNHDA, CDR2 SQIVND (reference sequence). CDR3 size: 17 residues.

This clone was found a few times. The chain has TRBV28 and TRBJ1-2; D remains ambiguous. This CDR3 has 9 residues. In germline, CDR1 is MDHEN, CDR2 SYDVKM. V was trimmed by 10 bases and J by 4 bases, leaving 4 bases between them. CDR3 loop: CATGYGYTF. For the CDR3, the DNA is TGTGCCACCGGCTATGGCTACACCTTC.

This clone occurred a few times. The J gene is TRBJ2-3, the V gene TRBV5-1; TRBD1 matches at 9 bases. The V and J ends lost 4 bases and 4 bases, in that order; junction bases with no gene match: 1. Looked up from germline, CDR1 is SGHRS and CDR2 is YFSETQ. This CDR3 comprises 13 residues. CDR3 residues: CASSRQGADTQYF. CDR3 DNA sequence: TGCGCCAGCAGCCGACAGGGGGCAGATACGCAGTATTTT.

The chain uses TRBV2 and TRBJ2-7, with D possibly TRBD1 on 6 matching bases. Trimming removed 4 bases at V and 6 bases at J, with 16 bases between. This CDR3 region has 14 residues. CDR1 SNHLY and CDR2 FYNNEI come from the germline V gene. The DNA of the CDR3 is TGTGCCAGCAGTGTGGGACAATCTCGCGGCGAGCAGTACTTC. Translating it yields CASSVGQSRGEQYF. Full variable domain (remainder filled in from reference TRBV2 and TRBJ2-7): EPEVTQTPSHQVTQMGQEVILRCVPISNHLYFYWYRQILGQKVEFLVSFYNNEISEKSEIFDDQFSVERPDGSNFTLKIRSTKLEDSAMYFCASSVGQSRGEQYFGPGTRLTVT.

This clone was counted ten times or more. The V and J genes are TRBV7-9 and TRBJ2-1; D might be TRBD1 or TRBD2, each matching 5 bases. CDR3 size: 13 residues. Per germline, CDR1 SEHNR and CDR2 FQNEAQ (reference sequence). Trimming stripped 5 bases from V and 6 bases from J, with 11 bases between. The CDR3 sequence is CASSPGPLNEQFF. The CDR3 DNA reads as TGTGCCAGCAGCCCGGGACCGCTCAATGAGCAGTTCTTC.

The V gene is TRBV7-2, the J gene TRBJ1-2, with 8 bases matching TRBD1. V lost 5 bases and J lost 0; bases outside the gene matches: 5. This CDR3 is 15 amino acids long. Per the germline V gene, CDR1 is SGHTA and CDR2 is FQGNSA. The CDR3 region is CASSGGTGANYGYTF. CDR3 nucleotide sequence: TGTGCCAGCAGCGGCGGGACAGGTGCTAACTATGGCTACACCTTC.

In this sample, this clone turned up a few times. The chain employs TRBV6-6 and TRBJ2-2; D not resolved. This CDR3 has 13 amino acids. V shed 2 bases and J shed 4 bases, with 5 bases lying between them. Germline CDR1 MNHNY, CDR2 SVGAGI (reference sequence). The CDR3 nucleotides read TGTGCCAGCAGTTACCCCAGCACCGGGGAGCTGTTTTTT. This codes for CASSYPSTGELFF.

The V and J genes are TRBV21-1 and TRBJ2-7. TRBV21-1 is a recognized pseudogene. The CDR3 totals 14 residues. The CDR3 DNA reads TGTGCCCCATGGGTCAACCCGGAACCCTACGAGCAGTACTTC. Translation: CAPWVNPEPYEQYF.